The next 17 T cell receptor beta chains were all read from a single sample in a study of shared clonotypes between healthy human individuals. Repertoires were generated with immunoSEQ multiplex PCR, while TCRdb's copy carries only in-frame clones and drops some. The sample has about 690,000 clones, 90% seen once. Sequenced: memory CD8+ T cells from PBMCs. Subset defined: CD45RO+ cells pooled with CCR7-negative TemRA cells. The source of these receptors is a man in his late teens or twenties in good health. Some clones in this sample may be carry-over from other donors' samples.

CDR3 loop: CASSPWGLENNEQFF. The CDR3 coding sequence is TGTGCCAGCAGCCCGTGGGGACTAGAGAACAATGAGCAGTTCTTC. The chain carries TRBV9 and TRBJ2-1; 8 bases match TRBD2. J gave up 5 bases and V 4 bases, and 8 bases lay outside the gene matches. The germline V gene encodes CDR1 SGDLS and CDR2 YYNGEE. There are 15 residues in the CDR3. Full variable domain (remainder filled in from reference TRBV9 and TRBJ2-1): DSGVTQTPKHLITATGQRVTLRCSPRSGDLSVYWYQQSLDQGLQFLIQYYNGEERAKGNILERFSAQQFPDLHSELNLSSLELGDSALYFCASSPWGLENNEQFFGPGTRLTVL.

The rearrangement links TRBV5-1 to TRBJ2-7, with D uncertain. Germline CDR1 reads SGHRS; CDR2 reads YFSETQ. CDR3 length: 12 residues. Trimming removed 0 bases from V and 8 bases from J, with 9 bases in between. CDR3 in DNA: TGCGCCAGCAGCTTGGCGGGTTTACAGCAGTACTTC. It translates to CASSLAGLQQYF.

The chain links TRBV7-9 to TRBJ2-7; a possible D gene is TRBD2 (6 bases). Trimming took 2 bases from V and 3 from J, leaving 23 bases between them. The CDR3 contains 18 residues. Germline V CDR1 and CDR2: SEHNR, FQNEAQ (reference sequence). CDR3 DNA: TGTGCCAGCAGCTTAAGGGGCCCGATGGAGGGGATTATCTACGAGCAGTACTTC. Translated: CASSLRGPMEGIIYEQYF.

The rearrangement uses TRBV2 and TRBJ2-1, with 12 bases identical to TRBD2. The V segment lost 0 bases and the J segment 9 bases; nucleotides outside the gene matches: 9. The CDR3 is made up of 17 amino acids. Per the germline V gene, CDR1 is SNHLY and CDR2 is FYNNEI. CDR3 region: CASSEARTSGIRGEQFF. The CDR3 DNA is TGTGCCAGCAGTGAAGCGCGGACTAGCGGGATTAGGGGTGAGCAGTTCTTC.

The genes are TRBV7-9 and TRBJ1-2; D remains ambiguous. CDR1 and CDR2 from the germline V gene are SEHNR and FQNEAQ (reference sequence). The CDR3 has 14 residues. V was pared by 0 bases and J by 3 bases, with 8 bases between. This CDR3 reads CASSLAGSDYGYTF. CDR3 in DNA: TGTGCCAGCAGCTTAGCCGGGTCAGACTATGGCTACACCTTC.

The V and J genes are TRBV7-9 and TRBJ2-1; TRBD2 aligns across 12 bases. The CDR3 contains 17 residues. CDR1 SEHNR and CDR2 FQNEAQ come from the germline V gene (reference sequence). The CDR3 protein is CAHRGSSGRDPYNEQFF. CDR3 sequence (DNA): TGTGCACACAGGGGGTCTAGCGGGAGGGATCCCTACAATGAGCAGTTCTTC. Complete variable domain (other parts from reference TRBV7-9 and TRBJ2-1): DTGVSQNPRHKITKRGQNVTFRCDPISEHNRLYWYRQTLGQGPEFLTYFQNEAQLEKSRLLSDRFSAERPKGSFSTLEIQRTEQGDSAMYLCAHRGSSGRDPYNEQFFGPGTRLTVL.

V and J are TRBV7-6 and TRBJ2-3; D remains unclear. This CDR3 has 15 residues. Germline CDR1 and CDR2: SGHVS and FNYEAQ. Trimming shortened V by 5 bases and J by 3 bases, and 15 bases separated the two germline ends. CDR3 protein: CASSRTPFRTDTQYF. The CDR3 nucleotides read TGTGCCAGCAGCCGTACTCCGTTTAGAACAGATACGCAGTATTTT.

This chain uses TRBV11-3 with TRBJ2-7; D assignment may be TRBD1 or TRBD2 (6 bases each). The germline gives CDR1 SGHNT, CDR2 YENEEA. The CDR3 totals 14 residues. With 5 bases removed from V and 1 base from J, the gap between germline ends came to 12 bases. The CDR3 DNA reads as TGTGCCAGCAGCGACGGGGGCAGATCCTACGAGCAGTACTTC. It specifies CASSDGGRSYEQYF.

CDR3: CASSLRVARYGYTF. The CDR3 bases are TGTGCCAGCAGTTTAAGGGTCGCACGGTATGGCTACACCTTC. The chain carries TRBV28 and TRBJ1-2; D gene ambiguous. Germline V CDR1 and CDR2: MDHEN, SYDVKM. The CDR3 runs 14 residues. V dropped 2 bases and J dropped 5 bases, with 12 bases sitting between them.

The J gene is TRBJ2-1, the V gene TRBV6-4; TRBD2 matches at 10 bases. This CDR3 has 15 amino acids. Germline-derived CDR1 and CDR2 are MRHNA and SNTAGT. Trimming at V came to 6 bases and at J to 3 bases, leaving 5 bases not matched to a gene. The DNA of the CDR3 is TGTGCCAGCAGCCCCGGGACTAGCGACTACAATGAGCAGTTCTTC. It codes for CASSPGTSDYNEQFF.

This rearrangement joins TRBV10-3 to TRBJ2-1; 8 bases match TRBD2. The CDR3 consists of 12 residues. The germline V gene has CDR1 ENHRY and CDR2 SYGVKD. The V gene end was trimmed by 2 bases and the J gene end by 15 bases; junction bases not matched to a gene: 6. The CDR3 reads CAISEGGGYRFF. In nucleotides, the CDR3 is TGTGCCATCAGTGAGGGCGGGGGGTATCGGTTCTTC.

CDR3 residues: CASSQSSGRAHEQFF. The CDR3 DNA is TGCGCCAGCAGCCAGTCTAGCGGGAGGGCCCATGAGCAGTTCTTC. The V gene is TRBV4-3, the J gene TRBJ2-1, with 12 nucleotides matching TRBD2. V gave up 3 bases and J gave up 8 bases; unmatched junction bases: 5. This CDR3 region has 15 residues. Germline CDR1 reads LGHNA; CDR2 reads YSLEER.

The V and J genes are TRBV28 and TRBJ2-7, with 7 bases identical to TRBD2. J lost 4 bases, V lost 7 bases, and 7 bases had no gene match. The CDR3 totals 13 residues. CDR1 is MDHEN and CDR2 is SYDVKM in the germline V gene. The CDR3 DNA is TGTGCCAGCACTGAGACTAGCTTTTACGAGCAGTACTTC. It codes for CASTETSFYEQYF. Filled out from reference TRBV28 and TRBJ2-7, the complete variable domain reads DVKVTQSSRYLVKRTGEKVFLECVQDMDHENMFWYRQDPGLGLRLIYFSYDVKMKEKGDIPEGYSVSREKKERFSLILESASTNQTSMYLCASTETSFYEQYFGPGTRLTVT.

V and J are TRBV4-3 and TRBJ2-5, with D possibly being TRBD1 (5 bases). V was clipped by 3 bases and J by 4 bases, with 9 bases between them. Per the germline V gene, CDR1 is LGHNA and CDR2 is YSLEER. The CDR3 has 13 residues. The DNA of the CDR3 is TGCGCCAGCAGCCAGCAGGGTCGAGAGACCCAGTACTTC. Amino acids: CASSQQGRETQYF.

This clone was recorded once. The genes are TRBV6-1 and TRBJ2-1; D is perhaps TRBD2 (6 bases). The V gene lost 3 bases and the J gene lost 1 base, with 16 bases spanning the gap. Germline CDR1 MNHNS, CDR2 SASEGT. The CDR3 contains 17 residues. CDR3 sequence (DNA): TGTGCCAGCAGTGAGCCCTATGGAGGGGCGTCCTACAATGAGCAGTTCTTC. The encoded protein is CASSEPYGGASYNEQFF.

J is TRBJ2-3 and V is TRBV27; D perhaps matches TRBD2 (6 bases). V lost 3 bases and J lost 2, with 12 bases in between. This CDR3 has 15 amino acids. CDR1 and CDR2 (germline): MNHEY, SMNVEV (reference sequence). The CDR3 loop reads CASSFSSGPTDTQYF. For the CDR3, the DNA is TGTGCCAGCAGTTTTTCCAGCGGGCCCACAGATACGCAGTATTTT.

This chain links TRBV11-2 with TRBJ2-1, with D perhaps matching TRBD1 (6 bases). CDR3 length: 15 residues. V dropped 4 bases and J dropped 2 bases, with 12 bases sitting between them. CDR1 is SGHAT and CDR2 is FQNNGV in the germline V gene. The CDR3 protein is CASSSRTAPYNEQFF. The CDR3 coding sequence is TGTGCCAGCAGCTCCCGGACAGCTCCCTACAATGAGCAGTTCTTC.